These 30 T cell receptor beta chains were sequenced from one sample in a study of response to subunit inactivated influenza vaccine. In TCRdb, the RT-PCR reads were re-called with MiXCR into one record per CDR3 protein. The profile shows fewer than 350,000 distinct CDR3 sequences, around a fifth of them singletons. The sequenced sample was PBMCs from blood, obtained less than 22 months after vaccination. These TCRs come from a man between 50 and 75 years old who received an inactivated influenza vaccine.

This chain links TRBV5-1 with TRBJ2-1; 12 nucleotides agree with TRBD2. Germline CDR1 SGHRS, CDR2 YFSETQ. Trimming at V came to 0 bases and at J to 8 bases, leaving 0 bases not matched to a gene. The CDR3 is made up of 14 amino acids. CDR3 loop: CASSLGLAGDEQFF. Written as DNA, the CDR3 is TGCGCCAGCAGCTTGGGACTAGCGGGAGATGAGCAGTTCTTC.

This chain connects TRBV23-1 to TRBJ2-7, with D tentatively TRBD1 or TRBD2 (5 bases each). TRBV23-1 has ORF status, its function being uncertain. The CDR3 contains 15 residues. With 0 bases removed from V and 0 bases from J, the gap between germline ends came to 9 bases. CDR3 residues: CASSQSEGTSYEQYF. The CDR3 region has the DNA TGCGCCAGCAGTCAATCTGAAGGGACCTCCTACGAGCAGTACTTC.

Only a few counts were recorded for this clonotype. The chain joins TRBV19 to TRBJ1-1; TRBD1 aligns across 7 bases. Looked up from germline, CDR1 is LNHDA and CDR2 is SQIVND (reference sequence). V was pared by 6 bases and J by 5 bases, with 9 bases of the junction left unmatched. The CDR3 covers 14 residues. The CDR3 DNA follows: TGTGCCAGTAGGCCAGGGGGTAAAGATACTGAAGCTTTCTTT. This codes for CASRPGGKDTEAFF.

The J gene is TRBJ1-5, the V gene TRBV19; tentatively, D is TRBD1 (6 bases). Trimming took 4 bases from V and 4 from J, leaving 17 bases between them. Germline loops: CDR1 LNHDA, CDR2 SQIVND (reference sequence). The CDR3 has 16 residues. DNA for the CDR3: TGTGCCAGTAGTAAGGGGGGCAGACTATTGAATCAGCCCCAGCATTTT. This encodes CASSKGGRLLNQPQHF. The full variable domain, completed using reference TRBV19 and TRBJ1-5, is DGGITQSPKYLFRKEGQNVTLSCEQNLNHDAMYWYRQDPGQGLRLIYYSQIVNDFQKGDIAEGYSVSREKKESFPLTVTSAQKNPTAFYLCASSKGGRLLNQPQHFGDGTRLSIL.

This clonotype turned up a few times. V is TRBV20-1 and J is TRBJ1-4, with a possible D match to TRBD1 (5 bases). V lost 1 base and J lost 8, with 11 bases in between. Germline V gene data show CDR1 as DFQATT and CDR2 as SNEGSKA (reference sequence). The CDR3 consists of 13 residues. CDR3 loop: CSARGGVGEKLFF. The DNA of the CDR3 is TGCAGTGCTAGAGGGGGGGTAGGGGAAAAACTGTTTTTT.

CDR3 in DNA: TGTGCCAGCGGAGACAGGGGGGCTGGGGCCAACGTCCTGACTTTC. The encoded protein is CASGDRGAGANVLTF. This chain links TRBV5-4 with TRBJ2-6; 9 bases fit TRBD1. Germline-derived CDR1 and CDR2 are SGHNT and YYREEE (reference sequence). The CDR3 contains 15 residues. J gave up 2 bases and V 7 bases, and 4 bases lay outside the gene matches. The full variable domain, in which reference TRBV5-4 and TRBJ2-6 provide the parts outside the CDR3, is ETGVTQSPTHLIKTRGQQVTLRCSSQSGHNTVSWYQQALGQGPQFIFQYYREEENGRGNFPPRFSGLQFPNYSSELNVNALELDDSALYLCASGDRGAGANVLTFGAGSRLTVL.

A few counts support this clonotype. The chain recombines TRBV2 with TRBJ2-1, with a weak D call TRBD1 (5 bases). The V gene's germline CDR1 is SNHLY and CDR2 FYNNEI. The CDR3 consists of 15 residues. V lost 4 bases and J 6 bases, leaving 16 bases between the germline ends. The CDR3 here is CASSGGQGGFNEQFF. Here the CDR3 DNA reads TGTGCCAGCAGTGGGGGCCAGGGTGGGTTCAATGAGCAGTTCTTC.

Ten or more counts support this clonotype. The chain joins TRBV11-2 to TRBJ2-7; D unclear. Trimming left V 5 bases short and J 2 bases short, with 4 bases between. CDR3 length: 11 residues. The germline V gene encodes CDR1 SGHAT and CDR2 FQNNGV. CDR3 sequence (DNA): TGTGCCAGCAGCCCAGCCTACGAGCAGTACTTC. Protein sequence: CASSPAYEQYF.

V usage is TRBV28 and J usage is TRBJ1-5, with D perhaps TRBD1 (6 bases). CDR3 length: 16 amino acids. Germline lookup yields CDR1 MDHEN and CDR2 SYDVKM. Trimming took off 2 bases at V and 5 bases at J, with 16 bases between the two ends. CDR3 residues: CASSLITGFGDQPQHF. CDR3 sequence (DNA): TGTGCCAGCAGTTTAATCACAGGGTTCGGTGATCAGCCCCAGCATTTT.

The chain couples TRBV29-1 to TRBJ1-2, with a weak D call TRBD1 (5 bases). The CDR3 consists of 15 residues. The ends were cut back, 7 bases at V and 2 bases at J, with 20 bases in the middle. CDR1 and CDR2 (germline): SQVTM, ANQGSEA. DNA of the CDR3: TGCAGCGCCGGACAACGAGGCAGCCTAAACTATGGCTACACCTTC. It specifies CSAGQRGSLNYGYTF.

The sample holds many counts of this clonotype. This chain joins TRBV20-1 and TRBJ1-4; a possible D gene is TRBD1 (6 bases). Germline CDR1 and CDR2: DFQATT and SNEGSKA (reference sequence). The V end was cut by 5 bases, the J end by 7 bases, with 17 bases between. There are 14 residues in the CDR3. CDR3 coding DNA: TGCAGTGCTTTTCACAGGGTCGACGGTGAAAAACTGTTTTTT. This translates into CSAFHRVDGEKLFF.

Comments on this clonotype: With a much larger clone just one base away, this may be a read error. The rearrangement joins TRBV3-1 to TRBJ2-7, with 10 bases fitting TRBD1. V trimming: 3 bases; J trimming: 2 bases; junction bases outside the gene matches: 1. CDR1 LGHDT and CDR2 YNNKEL come from the germline V gene (reference sequence). The CDR3 totals 14 residues. CDR3 bases: TGTGCCAGCAGCCACGGGACAGGGGCCTACGAGCAGTACTTC. Amino acid sequence: CASSHGTGAYEQYF.

This clonotype has ten or more counts. V and J are TRBV3-1 and TRBJ1-2, with a tentative D call TRBD1 (5 bases). Germline values: CDR1 LGHDT, CDR2 YNNKEL (reference sequence). The CDR3 is 15 residues long. Deletions cut 4 bases from V and 4 bases from J, with 16 bases between. The CDR3 nucleotides read TGTGCCAGCAGCCTTGGGGCGTCCCACGGCTATGGCTACACCTTC. Residues: CASSLGASHGYGYTF.

The V gene is TRBV5-1, the J gene TRBJ1-6, with D perhaps matching TRBD1 (5 bases). Germline-derived CDR1 and CDR2 are SGHRS and YFSETQ. This CDR3 has 18 amino acids. V dropped 1 base and J dropped 10 bases, with 24 bases sitting between them. The CDR3 is CASSLLFRGDGNKSPLHF. CDR3 DNA: TGCGCCAGCAGCTTGTTGTTCCGGGGCGACGGGAACAAATCACCCCTCCACTTT.

DNA of the CDR3: TGTGCCAGCAGCCTGACCGACGGCGACTATGGCTACACCTTC. This encodes CASSLTDGDYGYTF. J is TRBJ1-2 and V is TRBV7-8; D is uncertain. The V gene's germline CDR1 is SGHVS and CDR2 FQNEAQ. The CDR3 totals 14 residues. Trimming pared 5 bases from V and 3 bases from J, leaving 13 bases between. Looking up the rest from reference TRBV7-8 and TRBJ1-2 gives the full variable domain: GAGVSQSPRYKVAKRGQDVALRCDPISGHVSLFWYQQALGQGPEFLTYFQNEAQLDKSGLPSDRFFAERPEGSVSTLKIQRTQQEDSAVYLCASSLTDGDYGYTFGSGTRLTVV.

At least ten counts were recorded for this clonotype. The V gene is TRBV12-3 or TRBV12-4, the J gene TRBJ1-4; D not resolved. This CDR3 has 15 residues. V lost 5 bases to trimming and J lost 6 bases, with 16 bases between them. CDR3: CASSLRTVSDEKLFF. The CDR3 DNA is TGTGCCAGCAGTCTAAGGACGGTCTCGGATGAAAAACTGTTTTTT.

This clonotype appeared many times. The rearrangement joins TRBV7-2 to TRBJ1-6; 7 bases are shared with TRBD1. There are 14 residues in the CDR3. Losses at the gene ends were 1 base for V and 6 bases for J; bases not matched to a gene: 0. Germline CDR1 and CDR2: SGHTA and FQGNSA. CDR3 sequence: CASSLDRGNSPLHF. CDR3 bases: TGTGCCAGCAGCTTAGACAGGGGTAATTCACCCCTCCACTTT.

The sample holds a few counts of this clonotype. The chain uses TRBV30 and TRBJ1-3, with D unresolved. CDR3 length: 15 amino acids. Germline V lookup: CDR1 GTSNPN, CDR2 SVGIG (reference sequence). With 0 bases removed from V and 4 bases from J, the gap between germline ends came to 13 bases. CDR3 loop: CAWSVLGTGGNTIYF. The CDR3 region has the DNA TGTGCCTGGAGTGTACTTGGAACCGGGGGAAACACCATATATTTT.

V gene TRBV24-1 combines with J gene TRBJ2-1, with D perhaps TRBD1 (5 bases). The CDR3 runs to 17 residues. Trimming took off 0 bases at V and 0 bases at J, with 11 bases between the two ends. Looked up from germline, CDR1 is KGHDR and CDR2 is SFDVKD. CDR3 sequence: CATSDLKKGSSYNEQFF. For the CDR3, the DNA is TGTGCCACCAGTGATTTGAAGAAGGGGTCCTCCTACAATGAGCAGTTCTTC.

This chain joins TRBV7-2 and TRBJ1-1; perhaps TRBD1 as D (6 bases). V was cut by 5 bases and J by 12 bases, with 22 bases left in between. The CDR3 has 14 amino acids. CDR1 and CDR2 from the germline V gene are SGHTA and FQGNSA. The CDR3 sequence: CASSPQLLPGQTFF. The DNA of the CDR3 is TGTGCCAGCAGCCCCCAATTACTTCCGGGACAAACTTTCTTT.

In its sample, this clonotype was seen many times. The chain employs TRBV12-3 or TRBV12-4 and TRBJ1-1; perhaps TRBD1 as D (5 bases). V lost 2 bases and J 6 bases, leaving 13 bases between the germline ends. The CDR3 covers 14 residues. CDR3 sequence: CASSLQGAAAEAFF. The CDR3, as DNA: TGTGCCAGCAGTTTACAAGGGGCGGCCGCTGAAGCTTTCTTT.

The chain is built from TRBV20-1 and TRBJ2-5, with TRBD2 identical over 10 bases. Germline lookup yields CDR1 DFQATT and CDR2 SNEGSKA (reference sequence). The CDR3 length is 14 residues. The junction had 5 bases not matched to a gene; V was cut back by 2 bases and J by 5 bases. The CDR3 DNA sequence: TGCAGTGCTAGATGGGCTAGCGGGAGTGAGACCCAGTACTTC. Encoded protein: CSARWASGSETQYF.

This clonotype was picked up a small number of times. This CDR3 reads CASRGGLRSNQPQHF. DNA for the CDR3: TGTGCCAGCAGGGGGGGTCTCCGTAGCAATCAGCCCCAGCATTTT. This chain uses TRBV12-3 or TRBV12-4 with TRBJ1-5; D possibly corresponds to TRBD1 (5 bases). The CDR3 covers 15 residues. V lost 6 bases and J lost 0, with 12 bases in between.

The chain couples TRBV20-1 to TRBJ2-3, with 12 positions matching TRBD2. V shed 5 bases and J 4 bases; nucleotides not matched to a gene: 7. The CDR3 covers 15 residues. Per the germline V gene, CDR1 is DFQATT and CDR2 is SNEGSKA (reference sequence). The CDR3 region is CSAGPSGGASDTQYF. CDR3 nucleotide sequence: TGCAGTGCTGGACCTAGCGGGGGGGCCTCAGATACGCAGTATTTT.

V usage is TRBV7-6 and J usage is TRBJ2-5, with a weak D call TRBD2 (6 bases). Germline V gene data show CDR1 as SGHVS and CDR2 as FNYEAQ. Between the trimmed V and J ends, which lost 1 base and 5 bases, there was a span of 17 bases. The CDR3 is made up of 16 amino acids. The CDR3 spells CASSLVGTHRRETQYF. The CDR3 nucleotides are TGTGCCAGCAGCTTAGTAGGGACTCATCGGAGGGAGACCCAGTACTTC.

In nucleotides, the CDR3 is TGTGCCTGGAGTGTGGGTAGTGGGGGCTACACCTTC. Protein: CAWSVGSGGYTF. The gene calls are TRBV30 and TRBJ1-2; D is ambiguous. The germline V gene has CDR1 GTSNPN and CDR2 SVGIG (reference sequence). This CDR3 region has 12 residues. V dropped 0 bases and J dropped 8 bases, with 10 bases sitting between them. Drawing the rest from reference TRBV30 and TRBJ1-2, the complete variable domain is SQTIHQWPATLVQPVGSPLSLECTVEGTSNPNLYWYRQAAGRGLQLLFYSVGIGQISSEVPQNLSASRPQDRQFILSSKKLLLSDSGFYLCAWSVGSGGYTFGSGTRLTVV.

This clonotype was seen at least ten times. This chain uses TRBV28 with TRBJ1-2; weak D call: TRBD1 (5 bases). The CDR3 has 13 amino acids. Germline V lookup: CDR1 MDHEN, CDR2 SYDVKM. V lost 8 bases and J 4 bases, leaving 14 bases between the germline ends. CDR3 amino acids: CASYSAGTYGYTF. The CDR3 coding sequence is TGTGCCAGCTATTCCGCAGGGACCTATGGCTACACCTTC.

V and J are TRBV7-2 and TRBJ2-3; 9 bases agree with TRBD2. The length of the CDR3 is 16 residues. Germline lookup yields CDR1 SGHTA and CDR2 FQGNSA. V shed 4 bases, J shed 5 bases, and the junction held 10 bases outside the gene matches. The CDR3 here is CASSSSGRGGVDTQYF. As DNA, the CDR3 is TGTGCCAGCAGCTCCTCGGGGCGGGGGGGCGTAGATACGCAGTATTTT.

This chain uses TRBV6-1 with TRBJ2-5; 11 positions match TRBD2. This CDR3 contains 15 residues. The ends lost 6 bases at V and 3 bases at J; junction bases unmatched: 6. Germline V lookup: CDR1 MNHNS, CDR2 SASEGT. This chain's CDR3 is CASSQPGLAEETQYF. As DNA, the CDR3 is TGTGCCAGCAGCCAGCCGGGACTAGCGGAAGAGACCCAGTACTTC.

The CDR3 bases are TGTGCCAGCAGTGAAGGCCTTAATGAGCAGTTCTTC. It specifies CASSEGLNEQFF. This sequence joins TRBV2 and TRBJ2-1; D unclear. This CDR3 comprises 12 residues. Looked up from germline, CDR1 is SNHLY and CDR2 is FYNNEI. V was cut by 1 base and J by 7 bases, with 5 bases left in between.